Presented here are 18 T cell receptor beta chains from one specimen sequenced in a study of long-term antiretroviral therapy in people with HIV. The assay used was immunoSEQ (version v3.0), run at survey level. Only in-frame clones appear in the TCRdb table, and some are missing; sequencing was by immunoSEQ multiplex PCR. Of about 31,000 clones in the sample, roughly 77% were seen once. This specimen consisted of unsorted PBMCs, obtained 1.9 years after starting antiretroviral therapy. These TCRs come from a man aged 18 to 30 with HIV.

This chain joins TRBV6-5 and TRBJ1-1; D perhaps matches TRBD1 (5 bases). V lost 0 bases and J lost 0, with 8 bases in between. CDR3 length: 15 residues. The germline V gene encodes CDR1 MNHEY and CDR2 SVGAGI. The CDR3 spells CASSYSRGMNTEAFF. Written as DNA, the CDR3 is TGTGCCAGCAGTTACTCGAGGGGAATGAACACTGAAGCTTTCTTT.

This rearrangement joins TRBV5-4 to TRBJ1-1; 7 bases match TRBD1. CDR3 length equals 17 residues. Germline V gene lookup returns CDR1 SGHNT and CDR2 YYREEE (reference sequence). The V and J ends lost 4 bases and 0 bases, in that order; junction bases with no gene match: 12. CDR3 sequence reads: CASSTRQGRFLNTEAFF. DNA of the CDR3: TGTGCCAGCAGCACTCGACAGGGTAGGTTTCTGAACACTGAAGCTTTCTTT.

This clone was detected a few times. The chain links TRBV28 to TRBJ1-5; no clear D. Trimming took 4 bases from V and 7 from J, leaving 17 bases between them. CDR1 and CDR2 (germline): MDHEN, SYDVKM. This CDR3 region has 15 residues. The CDR3 spells CASSYGYRAEQPQHF. As DNA, the CDR3 is TGTGCCAGCAGTTATGGGTACAGAGCCGAGCAGCCCCAGCATTTT.

This chain links TRBV27 with TRBJ1-4, with no clear D. The V end was cut by 2 bases, the J end by 4 bases, with 20 bases between. The CDR3 spans 18 residues. In germline, CDR1 is MNHEY, CDR2 SMNVEV (reference sequence). The CDR3, as DNA: TGTGCCAGCAGTTTAGAAGTTGCCTACATTGGAGTTAATGAAAAACTGTTTTTT. Amino acid sequence: CASSLEVAYIGVNEKLFF.

The rearrangement joins TRBV7-6 to TRBJ2-3; possible D gene TRBD1, 6 bases. The CDR3 sequence is 15 residues long. CDR1 and CDR2 (germline): SGHVS, FNYEAQ. With 5 bases removed from V and 4 bases from J, the gap between germline ends came to 16 bases. CDR3 region: CASSAIGGSADTQYF. In DNA, the CDR3 is TGTGCCAGCAGCGCCATAGGGGGTTCGGCAGATACGCAGTATTTT.

The chain uses TRBV2 and TRBJ1-1, with D unclear. Trimming pared 8 bases from V and 1 base from J, leaving 14 bases between. This CDR3 region has 14 residues. Germline loops: CDR1 SNHLY, CDR2 FYNNEI. This CDR3 reads CASCVGSGNTEAFF. CDR3 sequence (DNA): TGTGCCAGCTGTGTGGGGTCGGGGAACACTGAAGCTTTCTTT. The variable domain in full, with the rest retrieved from reference TRBV2 and TRBJ1-1, is EPEVTQTPSHQVTQMGQEVILRCVPISNHLYFYWYRQILGQKVEFLVSFYNNEISEKSEIFDDQFSVERPDGSNFTLKIRSTKLEDSAMYFCASCVGSGNTEAFFGQGTRLTVV.

The chain couples TRBV9 to TRBJ2-3; 8 nucleotides match TRBD2. Germline V gene sequence: CDR1 SGDLS, CDR2 YYNGEE. With 1 base clipped from V and 3 bases from J, the junction kept 7 bases outside the gene matches. The CDR3 is made up of 16 amino acids. The CDR3 region has the DNA TGTGCCAGCAGCGTATCGGGGGGGGGTAGTACAGATACGCAGTATTTT. Amino acid sequence: CASSVSGGGSTDTQYF.

CDR3 loop: CASSDRDYNSPLHF. In DNA, the CDR3 is TGCGCCAGCAGTGACCGAGACTATAATTCACCCCTCCACTTT. The chain links TRBV10-2 to TRBJ1-6; unclear D gene. V was clipped by 3 bases and J by 3 bases, with 6 bases between them. This CDR3 is 14 amino acids long. Germline V gene lookup returns CDR1 WSHSY and CDR2 SAAADI.

This chain links TRBV7-8 with TRBJ1-1; the match to TRBD1 covers 9 bases. Germline V gene sequence: CDR1 SGHVS, CDR2 FQNEAQ. Trimming took 2 bases from V and 4 from J; bases not matched to a gene: 8. This CDR3 is 16 amino acids long. This CDR3 is CASSLIGDRVGTEAFF. The CDR3 nucleotides are TGTGCCAGCAGCTTAATCGGGGACAGGGTGGGCACTGAAGCTTTCTTT.

V usage is TRBV19 and J usage is TRBJ2-7; D remains ambiguous. V was pared by 3 bases and J by 2 bases, with 8 bases between. Germline CDR1 is LNHDA and CDR2 is SQIVND (reference sequence). The CDR3 is made up of 13 amino acids. As DNA, the CDR3 is TGTGCCAGTAGTATTGGGCACCCCTACGAGCAGTACTTC. Translation: CASSIGHPYEQYF.

CDR3: CASSWTGSVGAEAFF. The DNA of the CDR3 is TGTGCCAGCAGCTGGACAGGTTCGGTGGGCGCTGAAGCTTTCTTT. V and J are TRBV7-2 and TRBJ1-1, with 7 bases aligning to TRBD1. Germline assignment: CDR1 SGHTA and CDR2 FQGNSA. The CDR3 loop spans 15 amino acids. Trimming at V came to 4 bases and at J to 6 bases, leaving 11 bases not matched to a gene.

J is TRBJ2-3 and V is TRBV7-9, with TRBD2 as a possible D gene (5 bases). Deletions cut 3 bases from V and 6 bases from J, with 19 bases between. Per the germline V gene, CDR1 is SEHNR and CDR2 is FQNEAQ (reference sequence). The CDR3 has 16 amino acids. This CDR3 is CASSFSFRETGDTQYF. The CDR3 nucleotides read TGTGCCAGCAGCTTTAGTTTTCGGGAAACGGGTGATACGCAGTATTTT.

The chain employs TRBV5-1 and TRBJ1-2; no definite D call. There are 12 residues in the CDR3. V gave up 0 bases and J gave up 7 bases, with 7 bases separating them. Germline assignment: CDR1 SGHRS and CDR2 YFSETQ. The CDR3 sequence: CASSLDGVGYTF. CDR3 coding DNA: TGCGCCAGCAGCTTGGACGGGGTTGGCTACACCTTC. Full variable domain (rest looked up from reference TRBV5-1 and TRBJ1-2): KAGVTQTPRYLIKTRGQQVTLSCSPISGHRSVSWYQQTPGQGLQFLFEYFSETQRNKGNFPGRFSGRQFSNSRSEMNVSTLELGDSALYLCASSLDGVGYTFGSGTRLTVV.

The chain carries TRBV5-1 and TRBJ2-1; maybe TRBD1 (6 bases). The CDR3 consists of 12 residues. The ends were cut back, 0 bases at V and 8 bases at J, with 6 bases in the middle. CDR1 SGHRS and CDR2 YFSETQ come from the germline V gene. CDR3 DNA sequence: TGCGCCAGCAGCTTGGCAGGGGATGAGCAGTTCTTC. This sequence encodes CASSLAGDEQFF. The full variable domain, with the rest looked up from reference TRBV5-1 and TRBJ2-1, is KAGVTQTPRYLIKTRGQQVTLSCSPISGHRSVSWYQQTPGQGLQFLFEYFSETQRNKGNFPGRFSGRQFSNSRSEMNVSTLELGDSALYLCASSLAGDEQFFGPGTRLTVL.

The chain combines TRBV6-6 with TRBJ1-5; TRBD1 is a possible D gene (6 bases). The CDR3 loop spans 15 amino acids. Between the trimmed V and J ends, which lost 4 bases and 6 bases, there was a span of 16 bases. CDR1 and CDR2 (germline): MNHNY, SVGAGI (reference sequence). The DNA for the CDR3 is TGTGCCAGCAGTTTTCAACAGGGAGTGGGTCAGCCCCAGCATTTT. Translated: CASSFQQGVGQPQHF.

V gene TRBV28 combines with J gene TRBJ1-6; 7 bases map to TRBD1. The V gene's germline CDR1 is MDHEN and CDR2 SYDVKM. This CDR3 contains 16 residues. The V gene end was trimmed by 5 bases and the J gene end by 10 bases; junction bases not matched to a gene: 14. CDR3 protein: CASSPPTGKGGSPLHF. The CDR3 region has the DNA TGTGCCAGCAGTCCCCCGACAGGGAAGGGAGGATCACCCCTCCACTTT.

This chain links TRBV7-8 with TRBJ2-2; 7 bases align to TRBD1. V trimming: 6 bases; J trimming: 1 base; junction bases outside the gene matches: 11. The length of the CDR3 is 17 residues. Germline lookup yields CDR1 SGHVS and CDR2 FQNEAQ. CDR3 protein: CASRRVGGAGNTGELFF. CDR3 DNA sequence: TGTGCCAGCAGGCGTGTAGGGGGCGCAGGGAACACCGGGGAGCTGTTTTTT.

V usage is TRBV7-8 and J usage is TRBJ1-5; the D gene is possibly TRBD1 (6 bases). The V end lost 6 bases, the J end lost 3 bases, and 12 bases lay between the germline ends. The CDR3 contains 14 residues. Per germline, CDR1 SGHVS and CDR2 FQNEAQ. As DNA, the CDR3 is TGTGCCAGCAGTGGGGACACTGCCAATCAGCCCCAGCATTTT. Protein: CASSGDTANQPQHF.